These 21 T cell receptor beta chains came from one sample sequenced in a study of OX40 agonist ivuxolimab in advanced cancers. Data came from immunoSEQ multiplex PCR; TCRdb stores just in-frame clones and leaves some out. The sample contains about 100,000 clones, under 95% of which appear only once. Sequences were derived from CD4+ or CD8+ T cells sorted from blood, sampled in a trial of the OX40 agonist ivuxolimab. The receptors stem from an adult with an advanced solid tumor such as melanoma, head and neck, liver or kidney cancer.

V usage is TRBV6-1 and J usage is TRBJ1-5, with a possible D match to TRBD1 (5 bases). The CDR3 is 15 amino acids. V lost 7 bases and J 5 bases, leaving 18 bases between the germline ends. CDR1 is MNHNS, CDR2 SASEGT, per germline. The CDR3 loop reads CASISGPGYYQPQHF. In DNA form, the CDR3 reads TGTGCCAGCATAAGTGGGCCAGGGTACTATCAGCCCCAGCATTTT.

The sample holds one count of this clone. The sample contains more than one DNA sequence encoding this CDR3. The CDR3, as DNA: TGCGCCAGCAGCTTGGGGGGGATCTACAATGAGCAGTTCTTC. It is translated as CASSLGGIYNEQFF. V usage is TRBV5-1 and J usage is TRBJ2-1; D possibly matches TRBD1 or TRBD2 (5 bases each). In germline, CDR1 is SGHRS, CDR2 YFSETQ. The CDR3 is made up of 14 amino acids. V was pared by 0 bases and J by 3 bases, with 7 bases between.

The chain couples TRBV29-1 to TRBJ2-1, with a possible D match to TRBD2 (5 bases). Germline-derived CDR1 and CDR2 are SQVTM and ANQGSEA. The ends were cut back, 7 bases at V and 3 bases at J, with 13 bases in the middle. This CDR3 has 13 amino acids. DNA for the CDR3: TGCAGCGCGACCAACCGGGGCTACAATGAGCAGTTCTTC. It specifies CSATNRGYNEQFF.

CDR3 residues: CASSLRGLASYEQYF. As DNA, the CDR3 is TGTGCCAGCAGTTTACGGGGCCTAGCTTCCTACGAGCAGTACTTC. V usage is TRBV27 and J usage is TRBJ2-7; TRBD1 or TRBD2 may be the D gene (5 bases each). Trimming left V 2 bases short and J 1 base short, with 12 bases between. CDR1 and CDR2 from the germline V gene are MNHEY and SMNVEV (reference sequence). CDR3 length: 15 residues.

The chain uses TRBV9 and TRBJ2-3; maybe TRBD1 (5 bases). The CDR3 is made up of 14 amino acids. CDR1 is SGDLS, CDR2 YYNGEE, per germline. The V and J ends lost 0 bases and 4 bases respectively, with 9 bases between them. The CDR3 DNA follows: TGTGCCAGCAGCGTAGCTGCAGGGCCAGATACGCAGTATTTT. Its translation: CASSVAAGPDTQYF.

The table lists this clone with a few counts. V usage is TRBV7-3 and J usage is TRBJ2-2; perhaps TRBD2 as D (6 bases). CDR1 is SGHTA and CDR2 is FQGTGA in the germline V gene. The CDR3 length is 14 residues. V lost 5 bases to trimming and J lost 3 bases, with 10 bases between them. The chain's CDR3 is CASSHSGDTGELFF. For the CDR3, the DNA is TGTGCCAGCAGCCATAGCGGAGACACCGGGGAGCTGTTTTTT. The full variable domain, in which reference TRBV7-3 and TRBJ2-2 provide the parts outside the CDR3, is GAGVSQTPSNKVTEKGKYVELRCDPISGHTALYWYRQSLGQGPEFLIYFQGTGAADDSGLPNDRFFAVRPEGSVSTLKIQRTERGDSAVYLCASSHSGDTGELFFGEGSRLTVL.

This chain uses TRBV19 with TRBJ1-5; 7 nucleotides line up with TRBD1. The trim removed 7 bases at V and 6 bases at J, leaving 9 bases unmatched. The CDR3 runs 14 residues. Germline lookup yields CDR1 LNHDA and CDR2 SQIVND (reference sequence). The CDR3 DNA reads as TGTGCCAGTAACGTAGAAGGGGGCGGTCAGCCCCAGCATTTT. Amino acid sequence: CASNVEGGGQPQHF.

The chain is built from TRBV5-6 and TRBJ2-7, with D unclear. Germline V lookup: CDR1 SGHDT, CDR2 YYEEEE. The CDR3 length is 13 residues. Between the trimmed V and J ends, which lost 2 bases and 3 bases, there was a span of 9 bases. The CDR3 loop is CASSLSLNYEQYF. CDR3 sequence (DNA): TGTGCCAGCAGCTTAAGTCTCAACTACGAGCAGTACTTC.

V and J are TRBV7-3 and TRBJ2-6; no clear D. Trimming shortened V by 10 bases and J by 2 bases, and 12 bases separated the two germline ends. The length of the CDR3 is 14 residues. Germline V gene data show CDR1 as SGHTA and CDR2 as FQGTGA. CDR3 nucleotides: TGTGCCAACTCGATTAGTCCTGGGGCCAACGTCCTGACTTTC. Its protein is CANSISPGANVLTF.

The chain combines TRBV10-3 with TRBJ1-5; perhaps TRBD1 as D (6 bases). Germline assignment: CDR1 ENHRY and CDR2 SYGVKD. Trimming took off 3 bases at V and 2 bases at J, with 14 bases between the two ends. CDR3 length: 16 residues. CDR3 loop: CAISDRQVVRNQPQHF. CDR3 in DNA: TGTGCCATCAGTGACCGACAGGTTGTTCGCAATCAGCCCCAGCATTTT.

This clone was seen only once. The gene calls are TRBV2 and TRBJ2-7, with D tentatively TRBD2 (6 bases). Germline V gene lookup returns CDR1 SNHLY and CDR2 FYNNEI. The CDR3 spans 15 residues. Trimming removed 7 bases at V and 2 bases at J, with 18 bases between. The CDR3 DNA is TGTGCCAGCACCCGACCCGGGACTGGGACCTACGAGCAGTACTTC. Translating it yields CASTRPGTGTYEQYF.

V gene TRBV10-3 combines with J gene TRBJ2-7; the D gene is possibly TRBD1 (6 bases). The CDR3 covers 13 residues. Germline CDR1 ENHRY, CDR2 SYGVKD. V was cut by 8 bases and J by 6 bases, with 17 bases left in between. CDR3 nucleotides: TGTGCCATCTCAGGGGCACTAGGCGGCGAGCAGTACTTC. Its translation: CAISGALGGEQYF.

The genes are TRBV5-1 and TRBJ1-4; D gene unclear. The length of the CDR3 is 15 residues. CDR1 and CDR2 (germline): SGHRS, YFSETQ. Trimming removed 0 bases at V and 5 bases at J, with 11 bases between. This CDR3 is CASSLDVQVNEKLFF. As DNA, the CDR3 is TGCGCCAGCAGCTTGGACGTTCAGGTGAATGAAAAACTGTTTTTT.

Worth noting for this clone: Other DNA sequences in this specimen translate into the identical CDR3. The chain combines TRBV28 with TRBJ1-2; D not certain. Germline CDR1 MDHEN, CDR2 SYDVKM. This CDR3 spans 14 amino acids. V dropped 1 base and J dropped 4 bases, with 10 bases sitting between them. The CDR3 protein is CASSLSSLSYGYTF. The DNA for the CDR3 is TGTGCCAGCAGTTTATCATCTCTGAGCTATGGCTACACCTTC.

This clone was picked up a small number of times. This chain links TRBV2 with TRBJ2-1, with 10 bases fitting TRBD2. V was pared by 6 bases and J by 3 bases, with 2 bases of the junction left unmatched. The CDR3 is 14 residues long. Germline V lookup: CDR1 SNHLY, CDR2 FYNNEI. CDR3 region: CASSWTSGYNEQFF. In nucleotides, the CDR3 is TGTGCCAGCAGCTGGACTAGCGGCTACAATGAGCAGTTCTTC.

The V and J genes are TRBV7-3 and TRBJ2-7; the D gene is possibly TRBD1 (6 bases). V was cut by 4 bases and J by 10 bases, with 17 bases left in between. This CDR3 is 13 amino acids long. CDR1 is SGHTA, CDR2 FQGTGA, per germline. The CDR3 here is CASSSERLGQQYF. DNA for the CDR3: TGTGCCAGCAGCTCGGAAAGGCTGGGACAACAGTACTTC. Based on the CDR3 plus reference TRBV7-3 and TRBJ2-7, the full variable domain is GAGVSQTPSNKVTEKGKYVELRCDPISGHTALYWYRQSLGQGPEFLIYFQGTGAADDSGLPNDRFFAVRPEGSVSTLKIQRTERGDSAVYLCASSSERLGQQYFGPGTRLTVT.

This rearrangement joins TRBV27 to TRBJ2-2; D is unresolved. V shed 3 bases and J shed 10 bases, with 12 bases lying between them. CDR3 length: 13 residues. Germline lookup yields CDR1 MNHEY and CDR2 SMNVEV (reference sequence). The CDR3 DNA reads TGTGCCAGCAGTTTTCAGGTGTCGTTGGAGCTGTTTTTT. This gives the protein CASSFQVSLELFF.

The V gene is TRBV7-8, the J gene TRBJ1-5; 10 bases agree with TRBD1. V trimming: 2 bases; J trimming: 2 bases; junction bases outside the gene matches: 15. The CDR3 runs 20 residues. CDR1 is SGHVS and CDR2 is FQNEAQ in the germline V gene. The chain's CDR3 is CASSLSRGQGTFGGNQPQHF. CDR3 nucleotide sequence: TGTGCCAGCAGCTTATCAAGGGGACAGGGGACTTTTGGGGGCAATCAGCCCCAGCATTTT.

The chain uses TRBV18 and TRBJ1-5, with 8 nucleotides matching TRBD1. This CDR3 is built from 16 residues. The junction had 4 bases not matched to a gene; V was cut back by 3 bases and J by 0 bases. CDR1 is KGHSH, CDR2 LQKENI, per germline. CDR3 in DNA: TGTGCCAGCTCACCCTTTACAGGGGGTAGCAATCAGCCCCAGCATTTT. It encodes CASSPFTGGSNQPQHF.

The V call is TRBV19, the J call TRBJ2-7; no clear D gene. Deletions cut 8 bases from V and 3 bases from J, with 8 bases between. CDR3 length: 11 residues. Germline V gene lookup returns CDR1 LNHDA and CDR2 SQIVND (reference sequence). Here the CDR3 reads CASYGNYEQYF. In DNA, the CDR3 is TGTGCCAGTTATGGGAACTACGAGCAGTACTTC.

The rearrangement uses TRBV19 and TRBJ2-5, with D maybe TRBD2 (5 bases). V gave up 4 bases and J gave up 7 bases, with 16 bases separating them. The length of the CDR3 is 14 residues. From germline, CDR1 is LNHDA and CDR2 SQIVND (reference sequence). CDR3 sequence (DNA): TGTGCCAGTAGTACCGTCGGTGGAGGAGGGACCCAGTACTTC. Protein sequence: CASSTVGGGGTQYF. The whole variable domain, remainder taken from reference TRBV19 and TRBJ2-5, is DGGITQSPKYLFRKEGQNVTLSCEQNLNHDAMYWYRQDPGQGLRLIYYSQIVNDFQKGDIAEGYSVSREKKESFPLTVTSAQKNPTAFYLCASSTVGGGGTQYFGPGTRLLVL.